A single sample is the source of the 14 T cell receptor beta chains below, sequenced in a study of T cell responses to AZD1222 COVID-19 vaccine (TCRdb year 2021). To prepare the library, the immunoSEQ multiplex PCR assay was applied. As stored in TCRdb, this immuneACCESS dataset retains in-frame rearrangements with V and J assigned. A fraction of the clones does not appear; measured against another copy, unresolved V genes explain less than half of the discrepancy, and the remainder lacks a known reason. Present in this sample are under 60,000 clones, around four fifths of which were seen just once. Roughly 10% of the sample lies in the top ten. What the time point label conveys for this sample: baseline before first vaccination. Sequencing used peripheral blood, obtained on day 0 of AZD1222 vaccination. The receptors were gathered from an adult in good health.

This clone was detected only a few times. V is TRBV11-2 and J is TRBJ2-7; D may be TRBD1 or TRBD2 (5 bases each). This CDR3 is built from 14 residues. The germline CDR1 and CDR2 sequences are SGHAT and FQNNGV. Trimming cost V 6 bases and J 0 bases, with 12 bases left between them. The CDR3 nucleotides read TGTGCCAGCAGGGCCGGGACGAGCTCCTACGAGCAGTACTTC. Translated: CASRAGTSSYEQYF.

V is TRBV4-3 and J is TRBJ2-2, with TRBD1 matching over 7 bases. Germline V gives CDR1 LGHNA, CDR2 YSLEER. V gave up 5 bases and J gave up 6 bases; unmatched junction bases: 6. This CDR3 comprises 14 residues. The CDR3 here is CASSGQALAGELFF. CDR3 bases: TGCGCCAGCAGCGGACAGGCGCTGGCCGGGGAGCTGTTTTTT.

The chain is built from TRBV6-5 and TRBJ1-1, with 7 bases that match TRBD1. The germline V gene encodes CDR1 MNHEY and CDR2 SVGAGI. CDR3 length: 14 amino acids. The trim removed 1 base at V and 4 bases at J, leaving 3 bases unmatched. Here the CDR3 reads CASSYLAGGTEAFF. The CDR3 DNA is TGTGCCAGCAGTTACTTGGCAGGGGGCACTGAAGCTTTCTTT.

CDR3 DNA sequence: TGTGCAAGTCGCTCACCGGGACTAGCGGCCAACAATGAGCAGTTCTTC. Its protein product is CASRSPGLAANNEQFF. The chain employs TRBV12-2 and TRBJ2-1; the table's D call, TRBD2, has no DNA check behind it. TRBV12-2 is reported as a pseudogene. The CDR3 extends over 16 amino acids.

The V gene is TRBV12-3 or TRBV12-4, the J gene TRBJ1-2, with a weak D call TRBD1 (5 bases). This CDR3 is built from 13 residues. Trimming stripped 1 base from V and 5 bases from J, with 8 bases between. The CDR3 DNA reads TGTGCCAGCAGTTTAGGGGGCTCTTATGGCTACACCTTC. This codes for CASSLGGSYGYTF.

This chain joins TRBV6-6 and TRBJ1-2; D gene uncertain. The CDR3 contains 13 residues. V was trimmed by 6 bases and J by 1 base, leaving 9 bases between them. The germline V gene encodes CDR1 MNHNY and CDR2 SVGAGI (reference sequence). The CDR3 sequence: CASSPDRNYGYTF. CDR3 DNA sequence: TGTGCCAGCAGCCCCGACCGTAACTATGGCTACACCTTC.

This clone was seen only a few times. The chain couples TRBV19 to TRBJ1-1; 9 nucleotides line up with TRBD1. CDR1 and CDR2 (germline): LNHDA, SQIVND (reference sequence). The CDR3 spans 16 residues. J lost 2 bases, V lost 6 bases, and 10 bases had no gene match. CDR3 amino acids: CASSGQGPNINTEAFF. The CDR3 nucleotides read TGTGCCAGTAGCGGACAGGGGCCAAATATCAACACTGAAGCTTTCTTT.

This chain uses TRBV5-1 with TRBJ2-5; 9 nucleotides line up with TRBD2. Germline V gene data show CDR1 as SGHRS and CDR2 as YFSETQ. The ends lost 0 bases at V and 4 bases at J; junction bases unmatched: 16. CDR3 size: 19 residues. CDR3 nucleotide sequence: TGCGCCAGCAGCTTGGTTAGCCTAGCGGGGAGGAGGGTCGGAGAGACCCAGTACTTC. It encodes CASSLVSLAGRRVGETQYF.

This clone was seen once. This chain joins TRBV6-2 or TRBV6-3 and TRBJ2-1; TRBD2 agrees at 11 bases. The V gene end was trimmed by 2 bases and the J gene end by 8 bases; junction bases not matched to a gene: 5. The germline CDR1 and CDR2 sequences are MNHEY and SVGEGT. The CDR3 runs to 15 residues. CDR3 bases: TGTGCCAGCAGTTACGGGCTAGCGGGAGGTTATGAGCAGTTCTTC. This encodes CASSYGLAGGYEQFF.

The V gene is TRBV6-2 or TRBV6-3, the J gene TRBJ1-2, with D unresolved. The V gene's germline CDR1 is MNHEY and CDR2 SVGEGT. With 0 bases removed from V and 4 bases from J, the gap between germline ends came to 9 bases. The CDR3 is made up of 14 amino acids. The CDR3 protein is CASSYSQIVYGYTF. In DNA, the CDR3 is TGTGCCAGCAGTTACTCACAGATAGTCTATGGCTACACCTTC.

In its sample, this clone was seen once. The chain carries TRBV24-1 and TRBJ2-5, with 12 bases aligning to TRBD2. Germline CDR1 is KGHDR and CDR2 is SFDVKD. The ends lost 5 bases at V and 5 bases at J; junction bases unmatched: 5. This CDR3 has 15 residues. The CDR3 reads CATSVLTSGSETQYF. DNA of the CDR3: TGTGCCACCAGTGTCTTGACTAGCGGGAGCGAGACCCAGTACTTC.

This clone has just one count. V is TRBV9 and J is TRBJ2-7; 8 bases align to TRBD2. The V gene's germline CDR1 is SGDLS and CDR2 YYNGEE. The CDR3 covers 15 residues. V was pared by 0 bases and J by 4 bases, with 6 bases of the junction left unmatched. The CDR3 DNA sequence: TGTGCCAGCAGCGTAGGAAGCGGGAGTATGTACGAGCAGTACTTC. Translating gives CASSVGSGSMYEQYF.

The chain joins TRBV7-8 to TRBJ2-7, with D tentatively TRBD1 (6 bases). The germline gives CDR1 SGHVS, CDR2 FQNEAQ. V shed 6 bases and J shed 1 base, with 13 bases lying between them. The CDR3 contains 14 residues. The CDR3 DNA reads as TGTGCCAGCAGTTTTAGACAGGCATCCTACGAGCAGTACTTC. The encoded protein is CASSFRQASYEQYF.

The V call is TRBV7-2, the J call TRBJ2-3, with 8 bases that match TRBD2. Germline V gene lookup returns CDR1 SGHTA and CDR2 FQGNSA. Trimming removed 5 bases from V and 3 bases from J; junction bases left unmatched: 7. This CDR3 region has 15 residues. The DNA of the CDR3 is TGTGCCAGCAGCATTTCCGGGAGGGAAACAGATACGCAGTATTTT. It codes for CASSISGRETDTQYF.